Given below is one T cell receptor beta chain in context. V lost 3 bases to trimming and J lost 8 bases, with 7 bases between them. Germline values: CDR1 SEHNR, CDR2 FQNEAQ (reference sequence). This CDR3 has 12 residues. The data stem from a study of T cell responses to AZD1222 COVID-19 vaccine. TCRdb's copy holds only in-frame clones and misses some; the assay was immunoSEQ multiplex PCR. Of 130,000 to 150,000 clones listed, around 90% are singletons. This TCR was sampled from an adult in good health. The sequenced sample was peripheral blood, obtained on day 0 of AZD1222 vaccination. The chain couples TRBV7-9 to TRBJ1-4; unclear D gene. This CDR3 reads CASSFSREKLFF. The CDR3 DNA reads TGTGCCAGCAGCTTCTCAAGGGAAAAACTGTTTTTT.